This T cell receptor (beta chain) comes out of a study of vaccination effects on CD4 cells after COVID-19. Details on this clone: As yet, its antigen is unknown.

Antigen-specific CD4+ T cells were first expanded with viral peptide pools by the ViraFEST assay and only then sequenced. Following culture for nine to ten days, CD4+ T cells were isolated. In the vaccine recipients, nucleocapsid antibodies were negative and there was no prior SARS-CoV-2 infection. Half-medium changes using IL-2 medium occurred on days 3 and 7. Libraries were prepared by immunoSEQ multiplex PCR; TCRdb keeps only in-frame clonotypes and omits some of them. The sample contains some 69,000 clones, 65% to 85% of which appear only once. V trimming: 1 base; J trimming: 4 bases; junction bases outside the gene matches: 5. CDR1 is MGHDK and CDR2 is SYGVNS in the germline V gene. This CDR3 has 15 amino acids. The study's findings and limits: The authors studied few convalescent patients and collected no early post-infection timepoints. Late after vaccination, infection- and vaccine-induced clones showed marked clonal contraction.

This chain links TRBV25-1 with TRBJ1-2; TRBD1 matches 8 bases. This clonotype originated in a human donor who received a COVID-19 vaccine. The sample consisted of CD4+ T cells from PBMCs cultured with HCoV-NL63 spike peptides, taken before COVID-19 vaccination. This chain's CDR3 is CASSESGTGIYGYTF. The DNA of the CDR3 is TGTGCCAGCAGTGAATCTGGGACAGGAATCTATGGCTACACCTTC.